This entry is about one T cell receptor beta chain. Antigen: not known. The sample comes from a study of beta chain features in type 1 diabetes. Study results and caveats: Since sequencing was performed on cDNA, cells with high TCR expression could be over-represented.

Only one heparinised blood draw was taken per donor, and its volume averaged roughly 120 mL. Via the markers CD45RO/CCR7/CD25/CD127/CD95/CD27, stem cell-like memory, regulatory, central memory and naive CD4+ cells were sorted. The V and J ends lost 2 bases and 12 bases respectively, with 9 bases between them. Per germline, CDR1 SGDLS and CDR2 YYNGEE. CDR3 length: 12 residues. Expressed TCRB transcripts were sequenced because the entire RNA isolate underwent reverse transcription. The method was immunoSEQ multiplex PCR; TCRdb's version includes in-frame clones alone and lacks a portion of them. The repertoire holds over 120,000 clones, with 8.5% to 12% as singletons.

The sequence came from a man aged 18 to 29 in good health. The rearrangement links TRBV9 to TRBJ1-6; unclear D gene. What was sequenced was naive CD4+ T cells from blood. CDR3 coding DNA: TGTGCCAGCAGCGTCGTCGAGGGACCCCTCCACTTT. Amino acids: CASSVVEGPLHF. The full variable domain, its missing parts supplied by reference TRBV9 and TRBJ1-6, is DSGVTQTPKHLITATGQRVTLRCSPRSGDLSVYWYQQSLDQGLQFLIQYYNGEERAKGNILERFSAQQFPDLHSELNLSSLELGDSALYFCASSVVEGPLHFGNGTRLTVT.